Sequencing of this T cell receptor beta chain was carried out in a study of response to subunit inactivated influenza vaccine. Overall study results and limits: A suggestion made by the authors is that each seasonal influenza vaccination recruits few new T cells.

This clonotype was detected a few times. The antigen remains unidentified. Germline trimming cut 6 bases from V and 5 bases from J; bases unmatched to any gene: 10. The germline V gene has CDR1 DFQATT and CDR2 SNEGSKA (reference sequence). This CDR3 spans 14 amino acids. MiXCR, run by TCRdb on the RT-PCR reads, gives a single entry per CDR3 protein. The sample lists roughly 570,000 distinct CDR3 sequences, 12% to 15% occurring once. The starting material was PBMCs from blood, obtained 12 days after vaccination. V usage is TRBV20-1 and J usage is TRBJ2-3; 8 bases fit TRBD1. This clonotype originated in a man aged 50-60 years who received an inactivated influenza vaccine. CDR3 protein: CSAVIQGALDTQYF. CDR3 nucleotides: TGCAGTGCCGTGATTCAGGGGGCCCTAGATACGCAGTATTTT.